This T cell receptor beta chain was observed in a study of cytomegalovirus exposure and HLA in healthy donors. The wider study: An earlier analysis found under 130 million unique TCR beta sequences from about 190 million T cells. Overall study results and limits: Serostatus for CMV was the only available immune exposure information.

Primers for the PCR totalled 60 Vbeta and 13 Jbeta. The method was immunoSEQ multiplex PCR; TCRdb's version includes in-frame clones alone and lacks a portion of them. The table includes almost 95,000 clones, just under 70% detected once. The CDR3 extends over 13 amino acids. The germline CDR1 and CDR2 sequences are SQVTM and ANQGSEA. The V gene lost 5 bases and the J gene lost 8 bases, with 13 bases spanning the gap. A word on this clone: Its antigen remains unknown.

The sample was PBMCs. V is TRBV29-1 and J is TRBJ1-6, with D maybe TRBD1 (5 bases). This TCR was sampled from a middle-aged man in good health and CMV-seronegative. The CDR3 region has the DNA TGCAGCGTTTCAGGAGGGGATGATTCACCCCTCCACTTT. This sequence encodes CSVSGGDDSPLHF.